The next 20 T cell receptor beta chains were all read from a single sample in a study of technical replicates of blood from a few donors. Sequencing used immunoSEQ multiplex PCR; TCRdb keeps in-frame clones, though not all of them. Altogether roughly 82,000 clones are present, about nine tenths being singletons, with the ten largest covering 0.27%. Sequenced sample: T cells isolated from PBMCs. These receptors were taken from a human donor in good health.

The V call is TRBV6-5, the J call TRBJ2-1; D ambiguous. The germline V gene encodes CDR1 MNHEY and CDR2 SVGAGI. CDR3 length: 11 residues. Trimming left V 4 bases short and J 8 bases short, with 6 bases between. CDR3 coding DNA: TGTGCCAGCAGTTCTCTACATGAGCAGTTCTTC. Protein: CASSSLHEQFF.

This chain connects TRBV4-1 to TRBJ2-1, with TRBD1 matching over 8 bases. Germline assignment: CDR1 MGHRA and CDR2 YSYEKL. The CDR3 totals 14 residues. V was pared by 5 bases and J by 5 bases, with 5 bases of the junction left unmatched. CDR3 bases: TGCGCCAGCAGCTTGACAGGGGAGCACAATGAGCAGTTCTTC. The encoded protein is CASSLTGEHNEQFF.

The chain is built from TRBV5-1 and TRBJ1-6; D gene uncertain. Trimming left V 4 bases short and J 6 bases short, with 11 bases between. This CDR3 has 14 residues. Germline values: CDR1 SGHRS, CDR2 YFSETQ. The CDR3 protein is CASSLTDANSPLHF. CDR3 nucleotides: TGCGCCAGCAGCCTCACAGATGCTAATTCACCCCTCCACTTT.

This chain joins TRBV14 and TRBJ2-3; 9 positions agree with TRBD1. The CDR3 sequence is 15 residues long. V gave up 5 bases and J gave up 1 base; unmatched junction bases: 4. Germline assignment: CDR1 SGHDN and CDR2 FVKESK. In nucleotides, the CDR3 is TGTGCCAGCAGCAACAGGGGGCGAGGCACAGATACGCAGTATTTT. This translates into CASSNRGRGTDTQYF.

The genes are TRBV4-1 and TRBJ1-5, with 8 bases fitting TRBD1. This CDR3 is built from 16 residues. Germline assignment: CDR1 MGHRA and CDR2 YSYEKL. After removal of 4 bases from V and 5 bases from J, the junction contained 10 bases not matched to a gene. Here the CDR3 reads CASSLGQGRVDQPQHF. In nucleotides, the CDR3 is TGCGCCAGCAGCCTCGGACAGGGAAGAGTCGATCAGCCCCAGCATTTT.

CDR3 amino acids: CASSKVGGIAYEQYF. Here the CDR3 DNA reads TGTGCCAGCAGTAAGGTGGGGGGGATAGCCTACGAGCAGTACTTC. The V call is TRBV6-1, the J call TRBJ2-7, with 7 bases matching TRBD2. The germline V gene encodes CDR1 MNHNS and CDR2 SASEGT. Trimming took 5 bases from V and 2 from J; bases not matched to a gene: 9. The CDR3 contains 15 residues.

This chain uses TRBV4-1 with TRBJ2-5; TRBD1 is a possible D gene (5 bases). The CDR3 consists of 15 residues. The V gene's germline CDR1 is MGHRA and CDR2 YSYEKL. Trimming took off 3 bases at V and 1 base at J, with 12 bases between the two ends. The CDR3 loop is CASSHPSGFQETQYF. In DNA form, the CDR3 reads TGCGCCAGCAGCCACCCATCAGGGTTCCAAGAGACCCAGTACTTC.

This clone was recorded once. The chain recombines TRBV14 with TRBJ2-2, with D perhaps TRBD1 (5 bases). The CDR3 covers 15 residues. Trimming removed 7 bases at V and 3 bases at J, with 15 bases between. CDR1 is SGHDN, CDR2 FVKESK, per germline. The CDR3 bases are TGTGCCAGCAAAAGGGGCCTGCCTTACACCGGGGAGCTGTTTTTT. Residues: CASKRGLPYTGELFF.

The chain couples TRBV4-1 to TRBJ2-1; 11 bases align to TRBD2. J gave up 0 bases and V 4 bases, and 2 bases lay outside the gene matches. Per the germline V gene, CDR1 is MGHRA and CDR2 is YSYEKL. The length of the CDR3 is 16 residues. The CDR3 nucleotides read TGCGCCAGCAGCCTAGCGGGAGGGACCTCCTACAATGAGCAGTTCTTC. Protein sequence: CASSLAGGTSYNEQFF.

The chain has TRBV2 and TRBJ1-4; D not resolved. V lost 7 bases and J 7 bases, leaving 16 bases between the germline ends. CDR1 is SNHLY, CDR2 FYNNEI, per germline. The CDR3 length is 14 residues. Here the CDR3 DNA reads TGTGCCAGCATGGTTACGGGGATGGTTGAAAAACTGTTTTTT. Protein: CASMVTGMVEKLFF.

This chain joins TRBV29-1 and TRBJ1-4, with no clear D. The ends were cut back, 0 bases at V and 14 bases at J, with 10 bases in the middle. The germline CDR1 and CDR2 sequences are SQVTM and ANQGSEA. The CDR3 loop spans 11 amino acids. Here the CDR3 DNA reads TGCAGCGTTGAAGATCAACATTCGCTGTTTTTT. This gives the protein CSVEDQHSLFF.

This sequence joins TRBV18 and TRBJ2-7; TRBD2 matches at 13 bases. The CDR3 covers 16 residues. CDR1 and CDR2 (germline): KGHSH, LQKENI. The V segment lost 6 bases and the J segment 3 bases; nucleotides outside the gene matches: 8. As DNA, the CDR3 is TGTGCCAGCTCCCTCACCGGGACTAGCGGGAACTACGAGCAGTACTTC. This translates into CASSLTGTSGNYEQYF.

The CDR3 DNA sequence: TGTGCCAGCAGCGCCATCCGACACGGGACTAAGGGAACAGATACGCAGTATTTT. Protein sequence: CASSAIRHGTKGTDTQYF. The chain carries TRBV7-9 and TRBJ2-3; 7 bases fit TRBD2. CDR3 length equals 18 residues. The germline V gene encodes CDR1 SEHNR and CDR2 FQNEAQ (reference sequence). The ends lost 5 bases at V and 3 bases at J; junction bases unmatched: 17.

The chain combines TRBV11-3 with TRBJ2-7; 9 positions agree with TRBD2. The germline V gene encodes CDR1 SGHNT and CDR2 YENEEA. CDR3 size: 15 residues. Germline trimming cut 4 bases from V and 1 base from J; bases unmatched to any gene: 5. The CDR3 protein is CASSSASGESYEQYF. The CDR3 coding sequence is TGTGCCAGCAGCTCCGCTAGCGGGGAGTCCTACGAGCAGTACTTC.

This clone was recorded once. The chain has TRBV5-5 and TRBJ1-2, with D perhaps TRBD1 (5 bases). V gave up 4 bases and J gave up 8 bases, with 15 bases separating them. Per the germline V gene, CDR1 is SGHKS and CDR2 is YYEKEE (reference sequence). The CDR3 is 13 amino acids. The CDR3 loop reads CASSATVGRGYTF. The CDR3 DNA reads TGTGCCAGCAGCGCAACGGTGGGGCGCGGCTACACCTTC.

The chain links TRBV27 to TRBJ1-5; 8 positions match TRBD1. The CDR3 runs 16 residues. With 4 bases clipped from V and 3 bases from J, the junction kept 8 bases outside the gene matches. CDR1 MNHEY and CDR2 SMNVEV come from the germline V gene (reference sequence). The CDR3, as DNA: TGTGCCAGCAGTTCATCCCAGGGGGCGGACAATCAGCCCCAGCATTTT. It translates to CASSSSQGADNQPQHF.

The CDR3 region has the DNA TGTGCCAGCTCGCCTGGCGGGAGCATGGACGGGGAGCTGTTTTTT. Amino acids: CASSPGGSMDGELFF. This sequence joins TRBV18 and TRBJ2-2, with 7 bases fitting TRBD2. Germline V CDR1 and CDR2: KGHSH, LQKENI. CDR3 length equals 15 residues. Trimming cost V 6 bases and J 7 bases; bases outside gene matches: 11.

V gene TRBV7-9 combines with J gene TRBJ2-1; perhaps TRBD1 as D (5 bases). This CDR3 region has 13 residues. Germline V gene lookup returns CDR1 SEHNR and CDR2 FQNEAQ (reference sequence). Trimming took off 5 bases at V and 3 bases at J, with 8 bases between the two ends. CDR3: CASSPDSYNEQFF. For the CDR3, the DNA is TGTGCCAGCAGCCCAGACAGCTACAATGAGCAGTTCTTC.

This chain joins TRBV29-1 and TRBJ2-3; D remains unclear. The CDR3 runs 13 residues. The V end lost 1 base, the J end lost 3 bases, and 8 bases lay between the germline ends. CDR1 and CDR2 from the germline V gene are SQVTM and ANQGSEA. The CDR3 is CSVEGPLTDTQYF. The CDR3 DNA reads as TGCAGCGTTGAAGGCCCCCTAACAGATACGCAGTATTTT.

The chain uses TRBV7-2 and TRBJ1-5; TRBD1 might be the D (5 bases). V was cut by 2 bases and J by 6 bases, with 17 bases left in between. This CDR3 region has 16 residues. In germline, CDR1 is SGHTA, CDR2 FQGNSA. For the CDR3, the DNA is TGTGCCAGCAGCTTATTGGGGCAGGGATGGAGTCAGCCCCAGCATTTT. Amino acid sequence: CASSLLGQGWSQPQHF.